A selection of T cell receptor beta chains follows, all from one sample in a study of control samples from healthy donors and cancer patients. Produced via immunoSEQ multiplex PCR; TCRdb's table is partial and in-frame only. The repertoire holds just under 65,000 clones, with approximately 85% as singletons. The sample taken for sequencing was blood. These receptors were collected from a middle-aged man in good health. Each CDR3 is given with its conserved first and last residue. A D gene is named only where the DNA matches it firmly. Clone size is not always given. Where it is, it says once, few, many or a class for expanded clones.

j_call: TRBJ2-1; v_call: TRBV5-1; d_call: .; clone_size: .; cdr3_aa: CASSLLGGLYNEQFF; cdr3_nt: TGCGCCAGCAGCTTACTTGGGGGGCTTTACAATGAGCAGTTCTTC
j_call: TRBJ1-6; v_call: TRBV9; d_call: .; clone_size: once; cdr3_aa: CASSTRADSPLHF; cdr3_nt: TGTGCCAGCAGCACCAGGGCGGATTCACCCCTCCACTTT
j_call: TRBJ2-3; v_call: TRBV5-6; d_call: .; clone_size: .; cdr3_aa: CASSLTSVPDTQYF; cdr3_nt: TGTGCCAGCAGCCTTACCTCCGTTCCAGATACGCAGTATTTT
j_call: TRBJ1-3; v_call: TRBV6-1; d_call: TRBD1; clone_size: few; cdr3_aa: CASSEGRGRYPLMGNTIYF; cdr3_nt: TGTGCCAGCAGTGAAGGGAGGGGGCGATATCCTCTGATGGGAAACACCATATATTTT
j_call: TRBJ1-6; v_call: TRBV7-2; d_call: TRBD1; clone_size: few; cdr3_aa: CASSLGRTGYNSPLHF; cdr3_nt: TGTGCCAGCAGCCTGGGTAGGACAGGGTATAATTCACCCCTCCACTTT
j_call: TRBJ1-1; v_call: TRBV5-1; d_call: .; clone_size: .; cdr3_aa: CASSLSGQRYTEAFF; cdr3_nt: TGCGCCAGCAGCTTGAGCGGACAGAGATACACTGAAGCTTTCTTT
j_call: TRBJ2-1; v_call: TRBV11-3; d_call: .; clone_size: once; cdr3_aa: CASSFTGIREQFF; cdr3_nt: TGTGCCAGCAGCTTTACAGGGATTCGTGAGCAGTTCTTC
j_call: TRBJ1-1; v_call: TRBV19; d_call: .; clone_size: .; cdr3_aa: CASSIGRVENTEAFF; cdr3_nt: TGTGCCAGTAGTATAGGTCGAGTGGAGAACACTGAAGCTTTCTTT
j_call: TRBJ2-7; v_call: TRBV19; d_call: .; clone_size: .; cdr3_aa: CASSIGRPYEQYF; cdr3_nt: TGTGCCAGTAGTATAGGCAGGCCCTACGAGCAGTACTTC
j_call: TRBJ1-2; v_call: TRBV5-6; d_call: .; clone_size: .; cdr3_aa: CASSLDRLYGYTF; cdr3_nt: TGTGCCAGCAGCTTGGACAGGCTCTATGGCTACACCTTC
j_call: TRBJ1-5; v_call: TRBV6-5; d_call: .; clone_size: once; cdr3_aa: CASSYGGLGNQPQHF; cdr3_nt: TGTGCCAGCAGTTACGGGGGCTTAGGCAATCAGCCCCAGCATTTT
j_call: TRBJ1-6; v_call: TRBV4-1; d_call: TRBD1; clone_size: .; cdr3_aa: CASSQDQGQGNSPLHF; cdr3_nt: TGCGCCAGCAGCCAAGACCAAGGACAGGGTAATTCACCCCTCCACTTT
j_call: TRBJ1-3; v_call: TRBV2; d_call: .; clone_size: once; cdr3_aa: CASSAPGDTIYF; cdr3_nt: TGTGCCAGCAGTGCTCCAGGGGACACCATATATTTT
j_call: TRBJ1-6; v_call: TRBV4-3; d_call: .; clone_size: .; cdr3_aa: CASSQASSLDSPLHF; cdr3_nt: TGCGCCAGCAGCCAAGCGAGCTCTTTAGATTCACCCCTCCACTTT
j_call: TRBJ1-5; v_call: TRBV5-4; d_call: .; clone_size: once; cdr3_aa: CASSLGGRDQPQHF; cdr3_nt: TGTGCCAGCAGCCTAGGGGGGCGGGATCAGCCCCAGCATTTT
j_call: TRBJ1-6; v_call: TRBV5-4; d_call: .; clone_size: .; cdr3_aa: CASSLNWGDNSPLHF; cdr3_nt: TGTGCCAGCAGCTTGAACTGGGGAGACAATTCACCCCTCCACTTT
j_call: TRBJ2-7; v_call: TRBV5-4; d_call: .; clone_size: .; cdr3_aa: CASSFRRGGYEQYF; cdr3_nt: TGTGCCAGCAGCTTTCGTCGGGGAGGCTACGAGCAGTACTTC
j_call: TRBJ1-4; v_call: TRBV7-9; d_call: TRBD1; clone_size: .; cdr3_aa: CASSSPWTGETEKLFF; cdr3_nt: TGTGCCAGCAGCTCCCCTTGGACAGGGGAGACAGAAAAACTGTTTTTT
j_call: TRBJ2-6; v_call: TRBV5-1; d_call: .; clone_size: medium-sized; cdr3_aa: CASSLRAGTGANVLTF; cdr3_nt: TGCGCCAGCAGCTTGAGGGCCGGGACCGGGGCCAACGTCCTGACTTTC
j_call: TRBJ2-1; v_call: TRBV19; d_call: TRBD1; clone_size: .; cdr3_aa: CASSIRGQSFSYNEQFF; cdr3_nt: TGTGCCAGTAGTATTAGGGGGCAGTCCTTCTCCTACAATGAGCAGTTCTTC
j_call: TRBJ1-1; v_call: TRBV6-2/TRBV6-3; d_call: TRBD1; clone_size: .; cdr3_aa: CASSRTGGTEAFF; cdr3_nt: TGTGCCAGCAGCCGGACAGGGGGCACTGAAGCTTTCTTT
j_call: TRBJ2-7; v_call: TRBV6-1; d_call: TRBD2; clone_size: .; cdr3_aa: CASSERQTSGYEQYF; cdr3_nt: TGTGCCAGCAGTGAAAGGCAGACTAGCGGCTACGAGCAGTACTTC
j_call: TRBJ2-1; v_call: TRBV7-3; d_call: .; clone_size: .; cdr3_aa: CASSRNRVSEQFF; cdr3_nt: TGTGCCAGCAGTCGAAACAGGGTTAGTGAGCAGTTCTTC
j_call: TRBJ1-2; v_call: TRBV28; d_call: .; clone_size: .; cdr3_aa: CASSLKSPGQSGGYTF; cdr3_nt: TGTGCCAGCAGTTTAAAAAGCCCCGGACAGAGCGGGGGCTACACCTTC
j_call: TRBJ2-1; v_call: TRBV10-2; d_call: .; clone_size: .; cdr3_aa: CASSGAREQFF; cdr3_nt: TGCGCCAGCAGTGGTGCTAGAGAGCAGTTCTTC
j_call: TRBJ2-6; v_call: TRBV6-6; d_call: TRBD2; clone_size: .; cdr3_aa: CASSLLRSGGDVTGANVLTF; cdr3_nt: TGTGCCAGCAGCCTCCTAAGGAGCGGGGGGGATGTAACTGGGGCCAACGTCCTGACTTTC
j_call: TRBJ2-7; v_call: TRBV30; d_call: .; clone_size: once; cdr3_aa: CAWSAGSLREQYF; cdr3_nt: TGTGCCTGGAGTGCGGGGTCCCTAAGGGAGCAGTACTTC
j_call: TRBJ2-1; v_call: TRBV18; d_call: TRBD2; clone_size: .; cdr3_aa: CASSPGLDYNEQFF; cdr3_nt: TGTGCCAGCTCACCCGGACTAGACTACAATGAGCAGTTCTTC
j_call: TRBJ1-1; v_call: TRBV29-1; d_call: .; clone_size: .; cdr3_aa: CSVEVLGTKNTEAFF; cdr3_nt: TGCAGCGTTGAAGTTCTCGGAACTAAGAACACTGAAGCTTTCTTT
j_call: TRBJ1-2; v_call: TRBV29-1; d_call: TRBD1; clone_size: .; cdr3_aa: CSFSGGNYGYTF; cdr3_nt: TGCAGCTTTTCAGGGGGCAACTATGGCTACACCTTC
j_call: TRBJ1-5; v_call: TRBV18; d_call: .; clone_size: .; cdr3_aa: CASSSGAWGNQPQHF; cdr3_nt: TGTGCCAGCTCATCCGGCGCCTGGGGCAATCAGCCCCAGCATTTT
j_call: TRBJ1-6; v_call: TRBV4-3; d_call: .; clone_size: few; cdr3_aa: CASSQDYRYNSPLHF; cdr3_nt: TGCGCCAGCAGCCAAGATTACAGGTATAATTCACCCCTCCACTTT